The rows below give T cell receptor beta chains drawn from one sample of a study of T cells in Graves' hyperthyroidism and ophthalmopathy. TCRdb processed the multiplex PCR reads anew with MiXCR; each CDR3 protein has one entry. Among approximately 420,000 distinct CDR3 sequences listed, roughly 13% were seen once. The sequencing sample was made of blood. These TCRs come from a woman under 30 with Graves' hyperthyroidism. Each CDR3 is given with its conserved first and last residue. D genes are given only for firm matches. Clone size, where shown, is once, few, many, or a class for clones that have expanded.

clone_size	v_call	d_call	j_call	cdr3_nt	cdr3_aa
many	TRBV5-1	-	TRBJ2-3	TGCGCCAGCAGCTCCGTTAGTAGCACAGATACGCAGTATTTT	CASSSVSSTDTQYF
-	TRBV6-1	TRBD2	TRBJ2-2	TGTGCCAGCGTCGGGCGGGAGTTTAACACCGGGGAGCTGTTTTTT	CASVGREFNTGELFF
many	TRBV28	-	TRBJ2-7	TGTGCCAGCAGTTTAACGGGGGAGCAGTACTTC	CASSLTGEQYF
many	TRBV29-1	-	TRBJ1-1	TGCAGCGCTCCAAATATCGGGACGACTGAAGCTTTCTTT	CSAPNIGTTEAFF
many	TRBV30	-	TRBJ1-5	TGTGCCTGGACCGAGGGAGCCGGTGGGGGACAGCCCCAGCATTTT	CAWTEGAGGGQPQHF
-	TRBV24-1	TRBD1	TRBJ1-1	TGTGCCACCAGTGACTGCCTCCAGGGGGAAACTGAAGCTTTCTTT	CATSDCLQGETEAFF
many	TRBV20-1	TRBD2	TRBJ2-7	TGCAGTGCCCTCGCGGGAGTCTTGGAGCAGTACTTC	CSALAGVLEQYF
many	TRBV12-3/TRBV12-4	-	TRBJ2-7	TGTGCCAGCAGTTTGGCACTAGCTCAGCAGTACTTC	CASSLALAQQYF
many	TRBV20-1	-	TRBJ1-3	TGCAGTGCTTCCGGGGTAGCTGGAAACACCATATATTTT	CSASGVAGNTIYF
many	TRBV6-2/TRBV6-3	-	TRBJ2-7	TGTGCCAGCAGTTCTGCTCAGGGGTACCCCTACGAGCAGTACTTC	CASSSAQGYPYEQYF
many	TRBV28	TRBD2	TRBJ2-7	TGTGCCACCCAACCTGGACTAGCGGGACCCTACGAGCAGTACTTC	CATQPGLAGPYEQYF
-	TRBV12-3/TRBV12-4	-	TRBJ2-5	TGTGCCAGCTCCCCCGGGCAGATGAAAGAGACCCAGTACTTC	CASSPGQMKETQYF
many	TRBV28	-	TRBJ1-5	TGTGCCAGCACCGGGGTTACCAAGGGGAATCAGCCCCAGCATTTT	CASTGVTKGNQPQHF
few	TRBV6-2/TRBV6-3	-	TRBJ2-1	TGTGCCAGCAGTTACAAAAGTTGTCCAGGGAATATAAGCAATGAGCAGTTCTTC	CASSYKSCPGNISNEQFF
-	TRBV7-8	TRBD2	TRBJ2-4	TGTGCCAGCAGCTTGCTAGCGGCGAGTGCCTCTGACATTCAGTACTTC	CASSLLAASASDIQYF
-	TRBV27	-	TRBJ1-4	TGTGCCAGCAGTCCCGGGGGGGGTGGTGAAAAACTGTTTTTT	CASSPGGGGEKLFF
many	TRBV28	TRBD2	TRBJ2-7	TGTGCCAGCAGTTTCGTGCGGGAGGACTCCTACGAGCAGTACTTC	CASSFVREDSYEQYF
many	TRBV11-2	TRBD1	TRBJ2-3	TGTGCCAGCAGCCCTTTAACCGGGACAGGCTTCGGGGATACGCAGTATTTT	CASSPLTGTGFGDTQYF
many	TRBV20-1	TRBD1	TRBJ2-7	TGCAGTGCTAGGGACAGGTCCACCGTTGCCTACGAGCAGTACTTC	CSARDRSTVAYEQYF
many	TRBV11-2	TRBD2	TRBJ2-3	TGTGCCAGCAGCCTAGCGACTAGCGGGAGGGCCAGTACAGATACGCAGTATTTT	CASSLATSGRASTDTQYF
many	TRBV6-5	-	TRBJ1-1	TGTGCCAGCAGTTACTCGGGGGCGCGGAACACTGAAGCTTTCTTT	CASSYSGARNTEAFF
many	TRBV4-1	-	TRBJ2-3	TGCGCCAGCAGCCAGAAGACTAGCACAGATACGCAGTATTTT	CASSQKTSTDTQYF
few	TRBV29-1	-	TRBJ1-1	TGCAGCGTGGGACCCCTTCTACAGGTTCGGACTGAAGCTTTCTTT	CSVGPLLQVRTEAFF
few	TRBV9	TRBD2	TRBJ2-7	TGTGCCAGCAGCGTAAGCGGGAGAGCTGTCGAGCAGTACTTC	CASSVSGRAVEQYF
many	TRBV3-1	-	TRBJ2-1	TGTGCCAGCAGCCAAGAAACCTTCAATGAGCAGTTCTTC	CASSQETFNEQFF
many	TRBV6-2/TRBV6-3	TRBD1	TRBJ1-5	TGTGCCAGCAGCCAACTACAGGGGGCTTTCATTCAGCCCCAGCATTTT	CASSQLQGAFIQPQHF
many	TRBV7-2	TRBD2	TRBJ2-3	TGTGCCAGCAGCTTAACTAGCGGGAGTGCAGATACGCAGTATTTT	CASSLTSGSADTQYF
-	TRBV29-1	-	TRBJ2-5	TGCAGCGTGCATAACTTCGGACAGCAAGAGACCCAGTACTTC	CSVHNFGQQETQYF
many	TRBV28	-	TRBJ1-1	TGTGCCAGCAGTTTAGGAGCGAGGAACACTGAAGCTTTCTTT	CASSLGARNTEAFF
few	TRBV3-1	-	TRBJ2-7	TGTGCCAGCAGCCAAGATCAGGGGCGGGCGCAGTACTTC	CASSQDQGRAQYF
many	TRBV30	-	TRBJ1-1	TGTGCCTGGAGTACCATTCCGATGAACACTGAAGCTTTCTTT	CAWSTIPMNTEAFF
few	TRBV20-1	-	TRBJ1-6	TGCAGTGCCCGTTCAACAGGGATTAATAATTCACCCCTCCACTTT	CSARSTGINNSPLHF
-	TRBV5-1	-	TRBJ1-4	TGCGCCAGCAGCCCCCGGGGCCGGCCGGAAGGCGAAAAACTGTTTTTT	CASSPRGRPEGEKLFF
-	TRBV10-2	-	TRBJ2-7	TGCGCCAGCAGTGAGTCGGCAGGGAGCTCCTACGAGCAGTACTTC	CASSESAGSSYEQYF
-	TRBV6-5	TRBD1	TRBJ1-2	TGTGCCAGCAGTTACCTGGCAGGGGGGCCTGCCCATGGCTACACCTTC	CASSYLAGGPAHGYTF
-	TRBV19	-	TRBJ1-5	TGTGCCAGTATGAGGGCCGACAATCAGCCCCAGCATTTT	CASMRADNQPQHF
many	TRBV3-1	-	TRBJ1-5	TGTGCCAGCAGCCAAGAGACCTGGGGGCAGCCCCAGCATTTT	CASSQETWGQPQHF
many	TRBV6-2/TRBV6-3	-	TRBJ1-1	TGTGCCAGCATTAAAAACAGGGATGACACTGAAGCTTTCTTT	CASIKNRDDTEAFF
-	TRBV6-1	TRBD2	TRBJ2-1	TGTGCCAGCCACGATATAGCGGGAGGCAATGAGCAGTTCTTC	CASHDIAGGNEQFF
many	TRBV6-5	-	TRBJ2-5	TGTGCCAGCAGTTACTCGAGTGACCTTTGGACAGCACAGTACTTC	CASSYSSDLWTAQYF
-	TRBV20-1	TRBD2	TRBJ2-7	TGCAGTGCTTCAGCGGGAGGGCCCCCCTACGAGCAGTACTTC	CSASAGGPPYEQYF
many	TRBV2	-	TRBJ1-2	TGTGCCAGCGAGTGGCAGTCCTATGGCTACACCTTC	CASEWQSYGYTF
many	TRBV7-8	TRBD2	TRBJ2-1	TGTGCCAGCAGCTGGCTAGCGGGAGGGCCTAATGAGCAGTTCTTC	CASSWLAGGPNEQFF
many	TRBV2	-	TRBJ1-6	TGTGCCAGCAGGTTGGGAAAATCACCCCTCCACTTT	CASRLGKSPLHF
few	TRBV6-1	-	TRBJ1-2	TGTGTCAGCAGGACCTCCCGGGCCTATGGCTACACCTTC	CVSRTSRAYGYTF
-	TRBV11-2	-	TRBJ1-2	TGTGCCAGCAGCTTGCCGGGACGGTCAGTCTATGGCTACACCTTC	CASSLPGRSVYGYTF
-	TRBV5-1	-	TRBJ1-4	TGCGCCAGCAGCTTGACAGGGAGCACGCCGACTAATGAAAAACTGTTTTTT	CASSLTGSTPTNEKLFF
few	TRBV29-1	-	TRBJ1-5	TGCAGCGTGAGGGGGGACCTCAATCAGCCCCAGCATTTT	CSVRGDLNQPQHF
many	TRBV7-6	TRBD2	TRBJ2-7	TGTGCCAGCAGCCTAGAGGCGGGAGGCCCCCACGAGCAGTACTTC	CASSLEAGGPHEQYF
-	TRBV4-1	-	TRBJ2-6	TGCGCCAGCAGCCTCGGCGCCAGCTCTGGGGCCAACGTCCTGACTTTC	CASSLGASSGANVLTF
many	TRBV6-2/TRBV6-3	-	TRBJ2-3	TGTGCCAGCAGTTATATGGCTAGCGCTACAGATACGCAGTATTTT	CASSYMASATDTQYF
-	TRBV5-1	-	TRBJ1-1	TGCGCCAGCAGCTTGAGTGGGAGTTCTGTGACTGAAGCTTTCTTT	CASSLSGSSVTEAFF
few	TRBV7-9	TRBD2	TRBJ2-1	TGTGCCAGCAGCCCCCCTATGGGCGGGAGTGATGAGCAGTTCTTC	CASSPPMGGSDEQFF
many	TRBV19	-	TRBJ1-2	TGTGCCAGTAGCTGGGGTCGGCAAACGAGCTATGGCTACACCTTC	CASSWGRQTSYGYTF